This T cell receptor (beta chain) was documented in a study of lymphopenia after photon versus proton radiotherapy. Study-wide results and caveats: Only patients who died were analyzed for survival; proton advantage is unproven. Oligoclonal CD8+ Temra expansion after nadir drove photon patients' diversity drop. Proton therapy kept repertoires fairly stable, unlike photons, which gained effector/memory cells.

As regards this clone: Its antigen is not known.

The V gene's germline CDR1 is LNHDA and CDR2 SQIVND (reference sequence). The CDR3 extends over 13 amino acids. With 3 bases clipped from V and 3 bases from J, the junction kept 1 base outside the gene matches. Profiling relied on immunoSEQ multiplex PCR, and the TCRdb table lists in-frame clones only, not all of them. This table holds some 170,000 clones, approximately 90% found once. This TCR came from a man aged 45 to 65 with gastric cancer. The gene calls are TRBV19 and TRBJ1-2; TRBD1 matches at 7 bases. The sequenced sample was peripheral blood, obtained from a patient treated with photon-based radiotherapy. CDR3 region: CASSMGQHYGYTF. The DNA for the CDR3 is TGTGCCAGTAGTATGGGACAGCACTATGGCTACACCTTC.